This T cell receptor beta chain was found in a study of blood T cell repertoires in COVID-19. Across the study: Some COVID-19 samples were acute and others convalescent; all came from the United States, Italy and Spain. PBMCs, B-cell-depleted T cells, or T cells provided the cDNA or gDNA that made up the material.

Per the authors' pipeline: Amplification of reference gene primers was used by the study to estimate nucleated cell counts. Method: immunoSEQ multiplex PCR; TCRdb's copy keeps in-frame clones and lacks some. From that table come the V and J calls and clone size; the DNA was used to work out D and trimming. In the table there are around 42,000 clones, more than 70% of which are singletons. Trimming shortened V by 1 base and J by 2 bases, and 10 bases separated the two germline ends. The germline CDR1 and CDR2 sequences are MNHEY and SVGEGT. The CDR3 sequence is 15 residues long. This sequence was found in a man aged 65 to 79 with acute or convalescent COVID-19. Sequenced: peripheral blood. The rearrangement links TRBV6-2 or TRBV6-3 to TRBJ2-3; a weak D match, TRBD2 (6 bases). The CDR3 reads CASSYYGGTTDTQYF. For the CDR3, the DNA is TGTGCCAGCAGTTACTATGGCGGGACCACAGATACGCAGTATTTT.